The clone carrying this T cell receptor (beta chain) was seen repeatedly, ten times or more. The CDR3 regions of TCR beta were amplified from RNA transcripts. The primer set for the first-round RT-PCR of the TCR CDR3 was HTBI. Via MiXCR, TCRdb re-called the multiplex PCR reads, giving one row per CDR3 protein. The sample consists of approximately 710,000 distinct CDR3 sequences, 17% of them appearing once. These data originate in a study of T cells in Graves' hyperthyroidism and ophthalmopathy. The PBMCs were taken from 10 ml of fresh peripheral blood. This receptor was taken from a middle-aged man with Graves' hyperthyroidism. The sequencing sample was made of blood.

The CDR3 region is CASSLYKEWEQYF. The CDR3 nucleotides read TGTGCCAGCAGTTTATACAAGGAATGGGAGCAGTACTTC. This chain uses TRBV27 with TRBJ2-7; D ambiguous. Germline values: CDR1 MNHEY, CDR2 SMNVEV (reference sequence). V was pared by 1 base and J by 7 bases, with 11 bases between. This CDR3 is built from 13 residues.